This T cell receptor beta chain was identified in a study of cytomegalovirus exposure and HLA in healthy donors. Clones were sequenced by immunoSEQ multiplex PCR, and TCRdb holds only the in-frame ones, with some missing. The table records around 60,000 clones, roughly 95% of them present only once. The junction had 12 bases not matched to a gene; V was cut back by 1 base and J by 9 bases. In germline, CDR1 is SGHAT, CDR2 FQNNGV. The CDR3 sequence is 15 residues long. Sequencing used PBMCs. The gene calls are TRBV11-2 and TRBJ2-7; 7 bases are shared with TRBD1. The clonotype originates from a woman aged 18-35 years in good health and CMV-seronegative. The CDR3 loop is CASSLGDLPGQRQYF. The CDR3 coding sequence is TGTGCCAGCAGCTTAGGGGACCTACCGGGACAGCGGCAGTACTTC.